This note documents a single TCR beta chain sequence. Antigen specificity is unknown. Indicated treatment: oral pan-JAK inhibitor, 5-10 mg twice daily. The data stem from a study of CD8+ T cells in alopecia areata. Study information: In an open-label trial, patients got 5 to 10 mg tofacitinib twice daily. The protocol delivered tofacitinib for 6 to 18 months, then withdrew it for 6 months. General observations from the study: Mouse data revealed clearer TCR sharing than patient data did, a gap possibly tied to HLA. Scalp clonality dropped significantly under tofacitinib, as did expanded CD8+ top-100 clones.

cDNA prepared by RNA extraction and subsequent reverse transcription served as the template for sequencing. Profiled with immunoSEQ multiplex PCR; TCRdb holds only in-frame clones, not every one. There are 90,000 to 100,000 clones in the sample; about 58% occur only once, and roughly a sixth lies in the top ten. The germline V and J ends were trimmed by 5 bases and 0 bases, with 14 bases remaining between them. This CDR3 is built from 15 residues. Germline V gene lookup returns CDR1 SEHNR and CDR2 FQNEAQ (reference sequence). The sample was CD8+ T cells sorted from blood, taken at week 4, from a patient treated with tofacitinib. The J gene is TRBJ2-7, the V gene TRBV7-9, with D maybe TRBD1 (5 bases). The receptor comes from a human donor with alopecia areata. The CDR3 region is CASSQGYNLSYEQYF. CDR3 nucleotide sequence: TGTGCCAGCAGCCAGGGCTACAACCTCTCCTACGAGCAGTACTTC.